A single sample is the source of the 17 T cell receptor beta chains below, sequenced in a study of cytomegalovirus exposure and HLA in healthy donors. In the PCR, 60 Vbeta and 13 Jbeta primers were used. The data were produced by immunoSEQ multiplex PCR, yet TCRdb's version contains in-frame clones alone and is incomplete. The profile shows over 85,000 clones, 70% to 80% of them singletons. The sample consisted of PBMCs. These receptors all stem from a male donor in good health and CMV-seropositive.

A note on this clone: The junction does not match germline at one end; this may be a read error. The CDR3 DNA reads as TGTGCCAGCAGTAGAGGCGGAGGGGTAGCCAAAAACAGTCAGTACTTC. Translation gives CASSRGGGVAKNSQYF. V is TRBV28 and J is TRBJ2-4, with a weak D call TRBD2 (6 bases). The length of the CDR3 is 16 residues. The germline V gene has CDR1 MDHEN and CDR2 SYDVKM.

This chain uses TRBV11-3 with TRBJ2-3; 11 bases map to TRBD2. The trim removed 4 bases at V and 8 bases at J, leaving 5 bases unmatched. This CDR3 is 14 amino acids long. Per the germline V gene, CDR1 is SGHNT and CDR2 is YENEEA. The CDR3 region has the DNA TGTGCCAGCAGCTCCCTAGCGGGAGGAGGTACGCAGTATTTT. It encodes CASSSLAGGGTQYF.

V usage is TRBV12-5 and J usage is TRBJ2-2, with D perhaps matching TRBD2 (6 bases). Germline assignment: CDR1 LGHNT and CDR2 FRNRAP. This CDR3 has 14 residues. The ends were cut back, 3 bases at V and 3 bases at J, with 8 bases in the middle. DNA of the CDR3: TGTGCTAGTGGTTTATGGGGGGACACCGGGGAGCTGTTTTTT. It specifies CASGLWGDTGELFF.

The chain couples TRBV29-1 to TRBJ2-7; weak D call: TRBD2 (6 bases). In germline, CDR1 is SQVTM, CDR2 ANQGSEA. V was trimmed by 8 bases and J by 2 bases, leaving 13 bases between them. This CDR3 region has 12 residues. CDR3 DNA: TGCAGCACAAAATCGGGGGCCTACGAGCAGTACTTC. It yields the protein CSTKSGAYEQYF.

The chain recombines TRBV28 with TRBJ1-5; D possibly corresponds to TRBD1 (6 bases). There are 16 residues in the CDR3. With 6 bases removed from V and 2 bases from J, the gap between germline ends came to 17 bases. Looked up from germline, CDR1 is MDHEN and CDR2 is SYDVKM. CDR3 residues: CASSPSGGRGNQPQHF. The CDR3 nucleotides are TGTGCCAGCAGCCCGAGCGGGGGGCGAGGCAATCAGCCCCAGCATTTT.

The chain recombines TRBV7-2 with TRBJ2-2; D unclear. Trimming shortened V by 5 bases and J by 4 bases, and 14 bases separated the two germline ends. Per germline, CDR1 SGHTA and CDR2 FQGNSA. The CDR3 spans 15 residues. The CDR3 region is CASSPRSQPTGELFF. The CDR3, as DNA: TGTGCCAGCAGCCCGAGGAGTCAGCCCACCGGGGAGCTGTTTTTT.

In this sample, this clone turned up once. J is TRBJ2-7 and V is TRBV7-2; no firm D call. Germline CDR1 and CDR2: SGHTA and FQGNSA. This CDR3 has 15 residues. The ends were cut back, 4 bases at V and 6 bases at J, with 19 bases in the middle. The CDR3 is CASSSYPTPLREQYF. In nucleotides, the CDR3 is TGTGCCAGCAGCTCTTACCCCACTCCCCTCCGCGAGCAGTACTTC. The whole variable domain, filled in from reference TRBV7-2 and TRBJ2-7, reads GAGVSQSPSNKVTEKGKDVELRCDPISGHTALYWYRQSLGQGLEFLIYFQGNSAPDKSGLPSDRFSAERTGGSVSTLTIQRTQQEDSAVYLCASSSYPTPLREQYFGPGTRLTVT.

This rearrangement joins TRBV4-2 to TRBJ2-1; TRBD2 agrees at 8 bases. V lost 4 bases, J lost 4 bases, and 9 bases stayed unmatched. The CDR3 is 16 residues long. Per the germline V gene, CDR1 is LGHNA and CDR2 is YNFKEQ. The CDR3 region is CASSPDTSGGYNEQFF. Written as DNA, the CDR3 is TGTGCCAGCAGCCCAGATACTAGCGGAGGGTACAATGAGCAGTTCTTC.

The rearrangement links TRBV6-5 to TRBJ2-7; D is possibly TRBD2 (5 bases). Germline V gene data show CDR1 as MNHEY and CDR2 as SVGAGI. This CDR3 region has 14 residues. The CDR3 sequence is CACFKQEAAYEQYF. The CDR3 DNA is TGTGCTTGTTTCAAGCAGGAGGCGGCCTACGAGCAGTACTTC.

The chain combines TRBV9 with TRBJ1-6; weak D call: TRBD1 (6 bases). The germline V gene has CDR1 SGDLS and CDR2 YYNGEE. V lost 4 bases and J lost 3, with 11 bases in between. The CDR3 spans 15 residues. The CDR3 spells CASSLSDSYNSPLHF. DNA for the CDR3: TGTGCCAGCAGCCTCTCGGACAGCTATAATTCACCCCTCCACTTT.

This clone occurred a few times. The rearrangement joins TRBV2 to TRBJ2-5; no clear D gene. This CDR3 is built from 13 residues. V was cut by 7 bases and J by 4 bases, with 13 bases left in between. CDR1 is SNHLY, CDR2 FYNNEI, per germline. The CDR3 is CASTIAPPETQYF. The DNA of the CDR3 is TGTGCCAGCACGATTGCGCCGCCAGAGACCCAGTACTTC. Supplemented by reference TRBV2 and TRBJ2-5, the full variable domain reads EPEVTQTPSHQVTQMGQEVILRCVPISNHLYFYWYRQILGQKVEFLVSFYNNEISEKSEIFDDQFSVERPDGSNFTLKIRSTKLEDSAMYFCASTIAPPETQYFGPGTRLLVL.

The V gene is TRBV6-1, the J gene TRBJ2-1; 14 bases agree with TRBD2. CDR1 and CDR2 (germline): MNHNS, SASEGT. This CDR3 is 15 amino acids long. V shed 7 bases, J shed 8 bases, and the junction held 7 bases outside the gene matches. The CDR3 DNA sequence: TGTGCCAGCACCGCCGGGACTAGCGGGAGACATGAGCAGTTCTTC. This codes for CASTAGTSGRHEQFF.

The chain joins TRBV7-3 to TRBJ2-2; 8 bases align to TRBD2. After removal of 4 bases from V and 7 bases from J, the junction contained 11 bases not matched to a gene. Germline V gene lookup returns CDR1 SGHTA and CDR2 FQGTGA. The CDR3 length is 16 residues. The chain's CDR3 is CASSSRLREGFGELFF. The CDR3, as DNA: TGTGCCAGCAGCTCACGACTCCGGGAGGGCTTCGGGGAGCTGTTTTTT. Filled out from reference TRBV7-3 and TRBJ2-2, the complete variable domain reads GAGVSQTPSNKVTEKGKYVELRCDPISGHTALYWYRQSLGQGPEFLIYFQGTGAADDSGLPNDRFFAVRPEGSVSTLKIQRTERGDSAVYLCASSSRLREGFGELFFGEGSRLTVL.

This chain links TRBV4-2 with TRBJ2-3; TRBD2 aligns across 7 bases. The CDR3 loop spans 18 amino acids. After removal of 0 bases from V and 3 bases from J, the junction contained 12 bases not matched to a gene. Germline lookup yields CDR1 LGHNA and CDR2 YNFKEQ. The CDR3 loop reads CASSQDRGGRESTDTQYF. For the CDR3, the DNA is TGTGCCAGCAGCCAAGATCGCGGCGGGCGGGAGTCGACAGATACGCAGTATTTT.

V gene TRBV7-2 combines with J gene TRBJ1-5, with D unclear. The V gene's germline CDR1 is SGHTA and CDR2 FQGNSA. The ends were cut back, 0 bases at V and 6 bases at J, with 12 bases in the middle. This CDR3 has 15 residues. CDR3 region: CASSLAVPSGQPQHF. The CDR3, as DNA: TGTGCCAGCAGCTTAGCGGTTCCATCAGGTCAGCCCCAGCATTTT.

The chain joins TRBV6-5 to TRBJ2-7; 9 bases agree with TRBD1. This CDR3 region has 16 residues. Per germline, CDR1 MNHEY and CDR2 SVGAGI. Trimming took 0 bases from V and 3 from J; bases not matched to a gene: 6. CDR3 protein: CASSYSGTGPFYEQYF. The CDR3 nucleotides read TGTGCCAGCAGTTACTCAGGGACAGGGCCCTTCTACGAGCAGTACTTC.

This clone was seen more than once but under ten times. The J gene is TRBJ2-5, the V gene TRBV6-4; 7 nucleotides align to TRBD1. Trimming removed 5 bases from V and 5 bases from J; junction bases left unmatched: 5. Germline CDR1 MRHNA, CDR2 SNTAGT. The length of the CDR3 is 13 residues. In DNA, the CDR3 is TGTGCCAGCAGTAGGGGGCGAGGGGAGACCCAGTACTTC. Residues: CASSRGRGETQYF.